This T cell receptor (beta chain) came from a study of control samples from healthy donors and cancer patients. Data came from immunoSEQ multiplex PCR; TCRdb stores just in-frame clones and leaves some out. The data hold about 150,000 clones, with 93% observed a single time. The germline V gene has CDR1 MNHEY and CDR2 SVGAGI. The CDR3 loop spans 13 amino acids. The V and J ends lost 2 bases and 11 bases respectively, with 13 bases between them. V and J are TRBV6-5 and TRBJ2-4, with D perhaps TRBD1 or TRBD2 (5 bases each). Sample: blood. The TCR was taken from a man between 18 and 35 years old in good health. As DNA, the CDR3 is TGTGCCAGCAGTTACGGGTCAGGGAGCTTTCAGTACTTC. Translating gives CASSYGSGSFQYF.